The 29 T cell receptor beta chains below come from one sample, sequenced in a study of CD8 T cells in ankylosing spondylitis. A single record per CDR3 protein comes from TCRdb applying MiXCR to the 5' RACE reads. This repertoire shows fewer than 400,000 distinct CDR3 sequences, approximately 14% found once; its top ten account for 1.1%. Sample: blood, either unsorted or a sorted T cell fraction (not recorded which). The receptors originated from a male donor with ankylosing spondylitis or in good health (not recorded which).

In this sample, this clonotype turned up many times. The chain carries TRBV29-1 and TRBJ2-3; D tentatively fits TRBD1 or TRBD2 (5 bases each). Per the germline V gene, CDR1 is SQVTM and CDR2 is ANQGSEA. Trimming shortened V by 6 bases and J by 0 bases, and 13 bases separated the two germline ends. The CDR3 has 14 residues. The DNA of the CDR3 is TGCAGCGTCCCGGGGCTTTATAGCACAGATACGCAGTATTTT. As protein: CSVPGLYSTDTQYF.

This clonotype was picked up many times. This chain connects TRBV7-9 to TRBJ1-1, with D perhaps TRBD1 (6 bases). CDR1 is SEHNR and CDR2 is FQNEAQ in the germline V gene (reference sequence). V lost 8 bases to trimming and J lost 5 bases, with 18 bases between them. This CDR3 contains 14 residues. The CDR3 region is CASVGTGGRTEAFF. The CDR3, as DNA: TGTGCCAGCGTTGGGACTGGGGGGCGAACTGAAGCTTTCTTT.

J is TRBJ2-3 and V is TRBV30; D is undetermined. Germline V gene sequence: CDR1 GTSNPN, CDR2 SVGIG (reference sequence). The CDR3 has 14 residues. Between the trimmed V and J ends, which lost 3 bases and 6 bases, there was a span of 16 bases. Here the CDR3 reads CAWSVRPLGDTQYF. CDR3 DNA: TGTGCCTGGAGCGTAAGGCCCCTCGGGGATACGCAGTATTTT.

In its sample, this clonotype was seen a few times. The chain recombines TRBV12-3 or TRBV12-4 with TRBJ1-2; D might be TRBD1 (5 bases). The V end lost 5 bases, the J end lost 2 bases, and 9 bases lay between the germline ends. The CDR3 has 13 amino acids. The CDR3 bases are TGTGCCAGCAGTAAGCAGGGAAACTATGGCTACACCTTC. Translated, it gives CASSKQGNYGYTF.

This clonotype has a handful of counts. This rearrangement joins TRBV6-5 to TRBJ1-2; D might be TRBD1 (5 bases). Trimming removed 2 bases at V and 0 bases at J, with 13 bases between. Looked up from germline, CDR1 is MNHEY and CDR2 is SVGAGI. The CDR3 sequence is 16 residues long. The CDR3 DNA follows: TGTGCCAGCAGTTACGGCCGGGGCGCAGCTAACTATGGCTACACCTTC. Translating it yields CASSYGRGAANYGYTF.

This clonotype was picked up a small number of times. CDR3 nucleotides: TGTGCCTGGTCTAGGATCCGGGGGGACACTGAAGCTTTCTTT. This codes for CAWSRIRGDTEAFF. The chain joins TRBV30 to TRBJ1-1; D is possibly TRBD1 (5 bases). V lost 5 bases, J lost 3 bases, and 16 bases lay in between. This CDR3 region has 14 residues. Germline V gives CDR1 GTSNPN, CDR2 SVGIG (reference sequence).

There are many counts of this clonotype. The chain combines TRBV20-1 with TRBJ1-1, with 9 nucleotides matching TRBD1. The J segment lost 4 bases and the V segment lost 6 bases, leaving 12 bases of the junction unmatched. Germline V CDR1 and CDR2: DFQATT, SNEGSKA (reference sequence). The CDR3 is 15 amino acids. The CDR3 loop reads CSARPGTGLITEAFF. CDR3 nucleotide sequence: TGCAGTGCCCGTCCCGGGACAGGGTTGATCACTGAAGCTTTCTTT.

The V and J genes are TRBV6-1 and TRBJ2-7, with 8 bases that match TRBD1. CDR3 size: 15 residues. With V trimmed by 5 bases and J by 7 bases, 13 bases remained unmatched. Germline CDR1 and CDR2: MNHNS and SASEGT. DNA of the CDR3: TGTGCCAGCAGTCAGGGACAGGCCCTAGGGGGTGAGCAGTACTTC. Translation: CASSQGQALGGEQYF.

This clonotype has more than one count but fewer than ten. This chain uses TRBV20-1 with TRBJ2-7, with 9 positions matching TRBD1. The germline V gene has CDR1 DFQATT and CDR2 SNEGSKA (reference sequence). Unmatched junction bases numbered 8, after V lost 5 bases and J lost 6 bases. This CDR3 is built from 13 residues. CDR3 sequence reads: CSAPGTGNSEQYF. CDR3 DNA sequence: TGCAGTGCTCCCGGGACAGGGAACTCCGAGCAGTACTTC.

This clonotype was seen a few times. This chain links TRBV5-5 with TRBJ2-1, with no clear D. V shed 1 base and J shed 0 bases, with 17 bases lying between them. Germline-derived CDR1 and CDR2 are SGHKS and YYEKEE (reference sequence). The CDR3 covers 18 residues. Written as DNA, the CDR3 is TGTGCCAGCAGCTTGAGGGTTCCTGGGGATATCTCCTACAATGAGCAGTTCTTC. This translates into CASSLRVPGDISYNEQFF.

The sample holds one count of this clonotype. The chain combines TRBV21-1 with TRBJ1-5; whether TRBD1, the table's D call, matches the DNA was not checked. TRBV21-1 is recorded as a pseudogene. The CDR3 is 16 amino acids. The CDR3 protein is CASSKLRTGGGQPQHF. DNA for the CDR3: TGTGCCAGCAGCAAATTAAGGACAGGGGGCGGTCAGCCCCAGCATTTT.

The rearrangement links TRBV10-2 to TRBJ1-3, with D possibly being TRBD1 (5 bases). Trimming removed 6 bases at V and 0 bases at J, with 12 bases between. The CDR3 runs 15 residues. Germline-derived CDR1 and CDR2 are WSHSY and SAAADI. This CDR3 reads CASSQDTLSGNTIYF. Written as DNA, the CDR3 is TGCGCCAGCAGCCAGGACACCCTCTCTGGAAACACCATATATTTT.

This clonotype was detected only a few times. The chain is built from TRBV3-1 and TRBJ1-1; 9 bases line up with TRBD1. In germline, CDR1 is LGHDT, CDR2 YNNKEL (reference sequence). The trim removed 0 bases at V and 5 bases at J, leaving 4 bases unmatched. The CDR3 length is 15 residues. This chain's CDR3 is CASSQDKTGGTEAFF. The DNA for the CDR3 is TGTGCCAGCAGCCAAGATAAGACAGGGGGGACTGAAGCTTTCTTT.

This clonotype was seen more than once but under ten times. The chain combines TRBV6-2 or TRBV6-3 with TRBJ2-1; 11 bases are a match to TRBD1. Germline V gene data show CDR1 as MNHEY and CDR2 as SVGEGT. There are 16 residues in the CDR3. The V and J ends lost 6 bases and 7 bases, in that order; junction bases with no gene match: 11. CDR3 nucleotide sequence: TGTGCCAGCAGGCCCTTCGGGACAGGGGGGTCTAATGAGCAGTTCTTC. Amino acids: CASRPFGTGGSNEQFF.

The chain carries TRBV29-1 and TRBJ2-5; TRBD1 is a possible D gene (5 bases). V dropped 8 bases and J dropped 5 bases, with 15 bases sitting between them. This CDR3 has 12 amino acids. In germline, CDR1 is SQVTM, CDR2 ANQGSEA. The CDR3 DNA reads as TGCAGCCCTGTCGGGCCAGGGGAGACCCAGTACTTC. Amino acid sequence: CSPVGPGETQYF.

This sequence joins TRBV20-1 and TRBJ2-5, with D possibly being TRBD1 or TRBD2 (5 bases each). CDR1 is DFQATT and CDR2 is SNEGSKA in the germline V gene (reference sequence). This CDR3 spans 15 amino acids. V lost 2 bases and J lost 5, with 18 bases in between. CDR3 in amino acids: CSARSWVGTGETQYF. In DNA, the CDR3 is TGCAGTGCTAGAAGTTGGGTAGGGACGGGGGAGACCCAGTACTTC.

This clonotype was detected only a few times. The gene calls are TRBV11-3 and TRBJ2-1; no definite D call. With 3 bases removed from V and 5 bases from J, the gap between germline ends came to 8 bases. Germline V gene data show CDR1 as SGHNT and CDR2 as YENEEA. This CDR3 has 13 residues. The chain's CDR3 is CASSLTQHNEQFF. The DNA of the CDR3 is TGTGCCAGCAGCTTGACCCAGCACAATGAGCAGTTCTTC.

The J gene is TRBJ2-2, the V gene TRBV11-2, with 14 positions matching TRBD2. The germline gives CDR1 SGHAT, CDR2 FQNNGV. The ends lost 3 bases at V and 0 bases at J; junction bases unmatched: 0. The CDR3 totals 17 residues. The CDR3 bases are TGTGCCAGCAGCTTGACTAGCGGGAGGGCGAACACCGGGGAGCTGTTTTTT. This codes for CASSLTSGRANTGELFF.

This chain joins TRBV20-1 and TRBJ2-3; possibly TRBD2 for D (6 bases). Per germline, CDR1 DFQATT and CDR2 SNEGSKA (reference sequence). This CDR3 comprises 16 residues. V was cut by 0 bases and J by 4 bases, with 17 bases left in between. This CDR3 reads CSARDLASDWADTQYF. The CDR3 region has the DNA TGCAGTGCTAGAGATTTGGCTAGCGATTGGGCAGATACGCAGTATTTT.

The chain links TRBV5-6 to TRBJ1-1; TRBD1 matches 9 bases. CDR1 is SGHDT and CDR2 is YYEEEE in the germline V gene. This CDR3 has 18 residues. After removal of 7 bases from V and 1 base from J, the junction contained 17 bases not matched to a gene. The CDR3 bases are TGTGCCAGCTCCCGGGACAGGGTAAATCGGGAATGGAACACTGAAGCTTTCTTT. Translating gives CASSRDRVNREWNTEAFF.

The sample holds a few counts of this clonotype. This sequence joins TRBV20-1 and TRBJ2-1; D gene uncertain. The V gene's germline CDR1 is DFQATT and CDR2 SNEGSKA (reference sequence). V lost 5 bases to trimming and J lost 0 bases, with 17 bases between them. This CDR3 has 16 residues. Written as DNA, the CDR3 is TGCAGTGCTGTGGCTCAGGCGTCTAGCTCCTACAATGAGCAGTTCTTC. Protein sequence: CSAVAQASSSYNEQFF.

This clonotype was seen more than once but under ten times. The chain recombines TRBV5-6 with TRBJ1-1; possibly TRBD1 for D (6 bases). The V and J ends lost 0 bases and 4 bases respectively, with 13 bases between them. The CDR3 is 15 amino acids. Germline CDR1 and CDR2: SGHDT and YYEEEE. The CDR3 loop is CASSLGAGVGTEAFF. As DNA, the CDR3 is TGTGCCAGCAGCTTGGGGGCAGGGGTAGGCACTGAAGCTTTCTTT.

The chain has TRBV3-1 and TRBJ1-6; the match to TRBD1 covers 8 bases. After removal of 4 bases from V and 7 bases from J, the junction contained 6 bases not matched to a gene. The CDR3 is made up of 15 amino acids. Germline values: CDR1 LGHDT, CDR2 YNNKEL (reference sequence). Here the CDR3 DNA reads TGTGCCAGCAGCCCCGGACAGGGCTGGAATTCACCCCTCCACTTT. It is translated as CASSPGQGWNSPLHF. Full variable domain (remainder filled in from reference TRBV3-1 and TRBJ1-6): DTAVSQTPKYLVTQMGNDKSIKCEQNLGHDTMYWYKQDSKKFLKIMFSYNNKELIINETVPNRFSPKSPDKAHLNLHINSLELGDSAVYFCASSPGQGWNSPLHFGNGTRLTVT.

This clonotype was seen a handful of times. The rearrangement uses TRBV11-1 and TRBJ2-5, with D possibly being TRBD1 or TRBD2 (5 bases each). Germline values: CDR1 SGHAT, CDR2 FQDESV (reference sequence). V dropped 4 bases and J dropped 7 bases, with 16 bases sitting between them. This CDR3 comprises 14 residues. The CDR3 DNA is TGTGCCAGCAGCTCCTCCGGGACGACTGGGACCCAGTACTTC. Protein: CASSSSGTTGTQYF.

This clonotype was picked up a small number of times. CDR3 DNA sequence: TGCAGCGTTAGATGGAGGTCCGGGGAGACCCAGTACTTC. Amino acids: CSVRWRSGETQYF. The rearrangement links TRBV29-1 to TRBJ2-5; D is possibly TRBD2 (5 bases). V lost 5 bases and J 5 bases, leaving 15 bases between the germline ends. Per germline, CDR1 SQVTM and CDR2 ANQGSEA. This CDR3 has 13 amino acids.

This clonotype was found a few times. The CDR3 DNA reads TGTGCCAGCTCACCTACAGGGGGTCTTAATTCACCCCTCCACTTT. This encodes CASSPTGGLNSPLHF. The chain combines TRBV18 with TRBJ1-6; TRBD1 agrees at 8 bases. This CDR3 is built from 15 residues. Trimming at V came to 3 bases and at J to 6 bases, leaving 4 bases not matched to a gene. In germline, CDR1 is KGHSH, CDR2 LQKENI.

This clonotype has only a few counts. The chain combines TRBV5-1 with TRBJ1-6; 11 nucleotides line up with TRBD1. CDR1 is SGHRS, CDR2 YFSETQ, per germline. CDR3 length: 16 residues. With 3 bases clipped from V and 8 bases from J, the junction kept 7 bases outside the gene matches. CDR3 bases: TGCGCCAGCAGCTGGGGACAGGGGGAATTGTATTCACCCCTCCACTTT. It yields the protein CASSWGQGELYSPLHF.

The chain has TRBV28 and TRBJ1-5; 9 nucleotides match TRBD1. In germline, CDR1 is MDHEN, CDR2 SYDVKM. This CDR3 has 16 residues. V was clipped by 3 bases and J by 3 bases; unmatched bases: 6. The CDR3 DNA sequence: TGTGCCAGCAGTTTCGTCGACAGGGGGAACAATCAGCCCCAGCATTTT. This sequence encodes CASSFVDRGNNQPQHF.

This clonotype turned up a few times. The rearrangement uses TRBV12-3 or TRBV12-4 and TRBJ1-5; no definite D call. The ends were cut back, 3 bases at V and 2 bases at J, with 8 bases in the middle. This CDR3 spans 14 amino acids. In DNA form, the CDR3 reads TGTGCCAGCAGTTTTTCTCCCGGCAATCAGCCCCAGCATTTT. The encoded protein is CASSFSPGNQPQHF.